A selection of T cell receptor delta chains follows, all from one sample in a study of gamma-delta chains in newborns, infants, children. TCRdb repeated clone calling on the reads with CATT. This sample has fewer than 13,000 delta-chain clones, with about 9% found just once. Material: blood. The source of these receptors is a child who was a newborn, infant or young child, either healthy, febrile or measles-vaccinated (not recorded which). The CDR3 runs from the conserved cysteine through the conserved F or W. The order of the fields is CDR3 protein, CDR3 DNA, J gene, V gene, clone size, D gene. A D gene is named only where the DNA matches it firmly. Size values are once, few and many counts, or a class for expanded clones, and some rows have none.

CDR3: CACDILGANSWDTRQMFF
DNA: TGTGCCTGTGACATTCTGGGGGCGAACTCCTGGGACACCCGACAGATGTTTTTC
J: TRDJ3
V: TRDV2
size: few
D: TRDD3

CDR3: CACDPVRTGGYVIHDKLIF
DNA: TGTGCCTGTGACCCAGTTCGTACTGGGGGATACGTAATTCACGATAAACTCATCTTT
J: TRDJ1
V: TRDV2
size: medium-sized
D: TRDD3

CDR3: CALGERGLPSRAPGVYTDKLIF
DNA: TGTGCTCTTGGGGAACGGGGCCTTCCCTCGCGGGCCCCTGGGGTTTACACCGATAAACTCATCTTT
J: TRDJ1
V: TRDV1
size: -
D: -

CDR3: CALGSIPPVLADTDKLIF
DNA: TGTGCTCTTGGGTCAATTCCCCCGGTACTGGCAGACACCGATAAACTCATCTTT
J: TRDJ1
V: TRDV1
size: few
D: -

CDR3: CACSTLVLGDTRRTDKLIF
DNA: TGTGCCTGTTCAACACTCGTACTGGGGGATACTCGGAGGACCGATAAACTCATCTTT
J: TRDJ1
V: TRDV2
size: medium-sized
D: TRDD3

CDR3: CACFPVLGDTAQLFF
DNA: TGTGCCTGTTTCCCAGTACTGGGGGATACGGCACAACTCTTCTTT
J: TRDJ2
V: TRDV2
size: -
D: TRDD3

CDR3: CACDRVTTRGSSWDTRQMFF
DNA: TGTGCCTGTGACAGAGTAACTACGCGGGGGAGCTCCTGGGACACCCGACAGATGTTTTTC
J: TRDJ3
V: TRDV2
size: -
D: -

CDR3: CACDTLTGGAWDTRQMFF
DNA: TGTGCCTGTGACACCCTGACTGGGGGAGCCTGGGACACCCGACAGATGTTTTTC
J: TRDJ3
V: TRDV2
size: -
D: TRDD3

CDR3: CACDVLGDESWDTRQMFF
DNA: TGTGCCTGTGACGTACTGGGGGATGAATCCTGGGACACCCGACAGATGTTTTTC
J: TRDJ3
V: TRDV2
size: -
D: TRDD3

CDR3: CACDTVLLGDIDPGKLIF
DNA: TGTGCCTGTGACACCGTTTTACTGGGGGATATTGACCCGGGCAAACTCATCTTT
J: TRDJ1
V: TRDV2
size: few
D: TRDD3

CDR3: CACDNIFRPSGLGDSSWDTRQMFF
DNA: TGTGCCTGTGACAACATTTTCCGCCCGTCCGGGCTGGGTGATAGCTCCTGGGACACCCGACAGATGTTTTTC
J: TRDJ3
V: TRDV2
size: -
D: -

CDR3: CAFRASLGIGGAQLFF
DNA: TGTGCCTTCAGAGCCTCTTTGGGTATAGGTGGAGCACAACTCTTCTTT
J: TRDJ2
V: TRDV3
size: few
D: -

CDR3: CACDPVEGDTDKSSWDTRQMFF
DNA: TGTGCCTGTGACCCCGTCGAGGGGGATACGGATAAAAGCTCCTGGGACACCCGGCAGATGTTTTTC
J: TRDJ3
V: TRDV2
size: -
D: TRDD3

CDR3: CALGEGAYPRGHADKLIF
DNA: TGTGCTCTTGGGGAGGGGGCCTACCCCCGGGGCCACGCCGATAAACTCATCTTT
J: TRDJ1
V: TRDV1
size: -
D: -

CDR3: CALGELPGPPLLGDTTDKLIF
DNA: TGTGCTCTTGGGGAACTTCCCGGGCCACCTCTACTGGGGGATACTACCGATAAACTCATCTTT
J: TRDJ1
V: TRDV1
size: medium-sized
D: TRDD3

CDR3: CACDTAGYPHTDKLIF
DNA: TGTGCCTGTGACACCGCGGGATACCCCCACACCGATAAACTCATCTTT
J: TRDJ1
V: TRDV2
size: -
D: TRDD3

CDR3: CACDTGIQGALTAQLFF
DNA: TGTGCCTGTGACACAGGGATACAAGGGGCTTTGACAGCACAACTCTTCTTT
J: TRDJ2
V: TRDV2
size: few
D: TRDD3

CDR3: CALGASDNSLGDKDKLIF
DNA: TGTGCTCTTGGGGCCAGTGACAATTCGCTGGGGGATAAGGATAAACTCATCTTT
J: TRDJ1
V: TRDV1
size: few
D: TRDD3

CDR3: CACDTVLGDTRLSSWDTRQMFF
DNA: TGTGCCTGTGACACCGTACTGGGGGATACGCGTCTGAGCTCCTGGGACACCCGACAGATGTTTTTC
J: TRDJ3
V: TRDV2
size: -
D: TRDD3

CDR3: CACDILGDGALTAQLFF
DNA: TGTGCCTGTGACATACTGGGGGATGGAGCTTTGACAGCACAACTCTTCTTT
J: TRDJ2
V: TRDV2
size: few
D: TRDD3

CDR3: CACDMVGDKIVADKLIF
DNA: TGTGCCTGTGACATGGTCGGGGATAAGATCGTTGCCGATAAACTCATCTTT
J: TRDJ1
V: TRDV2
size: few
D: TRDD3

CDR3: CALSTYFPTGGRQYTDKLIF
DNA: TGTGCTCTTTCCACATACTTCCCTACTGGGGGACGACAATACACCGATAAACTCATCTTT
J: TRDJ1
V: TRDV1
size: few
D: TRDD3

CDR3: CACDTVRLGDKRGSWDTRQMFF
DNA: TGTGCCTGTGACACCGTCCGACTGGGGGATAAGAGGGGCTCCTGGGACACCCGACAGATGTTTTTC
J: TRDJ3
V: TRDV2
size: few
D: TRDD3

CDR3: CACDTVGGLTAQLFF
DNA: TGTGCCTGTGACACCGTTGGGGGCCTGACAGCACAACTCTTCTTT
J: TRDJ2
V: TRDV2
size: few
D: -

CDR3: CACDSLGAPYTDKLIF
DNA: TGTGCCTGTGACTCACTGGGGGCCCCGTACACCGATAAACTCATCTTT
J: TRDJ1
V: TRDV2
size: -
D: TRDD3

CDR3: CACDPLHTGLGDTTDKLIF
DNA: TGTGCCTGTGACCCTCTTCATACAGGCCTGGGGGATACGACCGATAAACTCATCTTT
J: TRDJ1
V: TRDV2
size: -
D: TRDD3

CDR3: CALGSPPYTDKLIF
DNA: TGTGCTCTTGGGTCACCCCCCTACACCGATAAACTCATCTTT
J: TRDJ1
V: TRDV1
size: -
D: -

CDR3: CACDTVGDKEADKLIF
DNA: TGTGCCTGTGACACCGTGGGGGATAAGGAAGCCGATAAACTCATCTTT
J: TRDJ1
V: TRDV2
size: -
D: TRDD3